The rows below give T cell receptor beta chains drawn from one sample of a study of cytomegalovirus exposure and HLA in healthy donors. Assay used: immunoSEQ multiplex PCR; TCRdb lists only in-frame clones, some missing. The table records roughly 100,000 clones, around 72% of them present only once. The material sequenced was PBMCs. The receptors were sampled from a man aged 25 to 40 in good health and CMV-seronegative. Each CDR3 is given with its conserved first and last residue. A D gene is named only where the DNA matches it firmly. The size of a clone is reported for some rows only, either as once, few or many, or as a class for expanded clones.

d_gene,abundance,v_gene,j_gene,CDR3nt,CDR3aa
-,few,TRBV6-1,TRBJ1-1,TGTGCCAGCAGTGAAGTCGCAGGGGTGAACACTGAAGCTTTCTTT,CASSEVAGVNTEAFF
TRBD1,-,TRBV5-1,TRBJ2-7,TGCGCCAGCAGCTTGGGGACAGGGGGAAGCTCCTACGAGCAGTACTTC,CASSLGTGGSSYEQYF
TRBD1,-,TRBV29-1,TRBJ2-2,TGCAGCGTAAAAACACCGGGACAGGGTACCGGGGAGCTGTTTTTT,CSVKTPGQGTGELFF
TRBD1,few,TRBV19,TRBJ1-1,TGTGCCAGTGAATTCGGGACAGGGGGCACTGAAGCTTTCTTT,CASEFGTGGTEAFF
TRBD1,-,TRBV2,TRBJ1-5,TGTGCCAGCAGCCTCGGACAGGGGCCCCAGCATTTT,CASSLGQGPQHF
-,-,TRBV25-1,TRBJ2-5,TGTGCCAGCAGTGACCCGTCCCTGGAGACCCAGTACTTC,CASSDPSLETQYF
-,-,TRBV5-8,TRBJ2-3,TGTGCCAGCAGTCCATGGGGGAGGAGCACAGATACGCAGTATTTT,CASSPWGRSTDTQYF
-,-,TRBV30,TRBJ1-1,TGTGCCTGGACCCCTTACTCATGGACAAGAAATAACACTGAAGCTTTCTTT,CAWTPYSWTRNNTEAFF
-,-,TRBV28,TRBJ1-2,TGTGCCCTGCACTCTAACTATGGCTACACCTTC,CALHSNYGYTF
-,-,TRBV6-5,TRBJ2-1,TGTGCCAGCAGTTATTCGGGTATTGAGCAGTTCTTC,CASSYSGIEQFF
-,many,TRBV19,TRBJ1-5,TGTGCCAGCTGCCAGGGAGGGGATCAGCCCCAGCATTTT,CASCQGGDQPQHF
-,-,TRBV7-2,TRBJ2-3,TGTGCCAGCAGCTTAGTCCCTATACCGGGGAATACGCAGTATTTT,CASSLVPIPGNTQYF
-,few,TRBV7-2,TRBJ1-1,TGTGCCAGCAGCTTAGGGGGGGGCACTGAAGCTTTCTTT,CASSLGGGTEAFF
TRBD2,-,TRBV5-1,TRBJ2-1,TGCGCCAGCAGCTTGACTAGCGGGAACAATGAGCAGTTCTTC,CASSLTSGNNEQFF
TRBD1,-,TRBV7-9,TRBJ2-7,TGTGCCAGCAGCTTAGCCGGGACAGACTACGAGCAGTACTTC,CASSLAGTDYEQYF
-,-,TRBV11-2,TRBJ2-7,TGTGCCAGCAGCTTAGGAGGGAGCGAAGCGCGCGAGCAGTACTTC,CASSLGGSEAREQYF
-,once,TRBV7-6,TRBJ2-5,TGTGCCAGCAGCTATGTTACAGGGACCCTTACCCAAGAGACCCAGTACTTC,CASSYVTGTLTQETQYF
TRBD2,-,TRBV28,TRBJ2-5,TGTGCCAGCAGTTCCCGACTAGCATATGGTGAGACCCAGTACTTC,CASSSRLAYGETQYF
TRBD2,-,TRBV5-1,TRBJ2-7,TGCGCCAGCAGCCCGGGACTAGCGGGGTTCGAGCAGTACTTC,CASSPGLAGFEQYF
-,-,TRBV28,TRBJ2-7,TGTGCCAGCAGTAGAGAGACCTACGAGCAGTACTTC,CASSRETYEQYF
-,-,TRBV7-2,TRBJ1-4,TGTGCCAGCAGCTTATATCCGGCAACTAATGAAAAACTGTTTTTT,CASSLYPATNEKLFF
-,once,TRBV28,TRBJ2-7,TGTGCCAGCATCCCACAAACTAGAAGTGGCTACGAGCAGTACTTC,CASIPQTRSGYEQYF
-,-,TRBV19,TRBJ1-1,TGTGCCAGTAGTATGCGGCGGGGGAACACTGAAGCTTTCTTT,CASSMRRGNTEAFF
-,few,TRBV7-6,TRBJ2-6,TGTGCCAGCAGCTTAATGGGTAGCCACTCTGGGGCCAACGTCCTGACTTTC,CASSLMGSHSGANVLTF
TRBD1,-,TRBV6-5,TRBJ1-2,TGTGCCAGCAGTTACTGGGACAGGGGAGCCTATGGCTACACCTTC,CASSYWDRGAYGYTF
TRBD1,-,TRBV6-5,TRBJ1-2,TGTGCCAGCAGACCCCTCAACAGGGGGCTAAGTGGCTACACCTTC,CASRPLNRGLSGYTF
TRBD1,few,TRBV6-5,TRBJ1-2,TGTGCCAGCAGGCGACAGGGTGAGAACTATGGCTACACCTTC,CASRRQGENYGYTF
-,-,TRBV19,TRBJ1-1,TGTGCCAGTAGTATAGGTGGCTTCCTGAACACTGAAGCTTTCTTT,CASSIGGFLNTEAFF
-,-,TRBV9,TRBJ1-6,TGTGCCAGCAGCTTGGGAGTTCACTCCTATAATTCACCCCTCCACTTT,CASSLGVHSYNSPLHF
TRBD1,-,TRBV28,TRBJ2-1,TGTGCCAGCAGCCCACCGGGACAGGTGGTGGTTAATGAGCAGTTCTTC,CASSPPGQVVVNEQFF
TRBD1,-,TRBV7-8,TRBJ1-4,TGTGCCAGCAGCCCTCGGGACAGGACGGATGAAAAACTGTTTTTT,CASSPRDRTDEKLFF
-,few,TRBV6-1,TRBJ1-4,TGTGCCAGCAGTCCGGTTGGCGGGGATGAAAAACTGTTTTTT,CASSPVGGDEKLFF
-,-,TRBV28,TRBJ1-5,TGTGCCAGCAGCCTCCCAGTGCCCCATCAGCCCCAGCATTTT,CASSLPVPHQPQHF
-,-,TRBV29-1,TRBJ1-1,TGCAGCGTTGTGGGGGTCAGGGGGAACACTGAAGCTTTCTTT,CSVVGVRGNTEAFF
-,few,TRBV4-2,TRBJ2-7,TGTGCCAGCAGCCAAATCGGAGGGGACTACGAGCAGTACTTC,CASSQIGGDYEQYF
TRBD2,-,TRBV7-8,TRBJ2-3,TGTGCCAGCAGCTCGGTAGCGGGTAGCACAGATACGCAGTATTTT,CASSSVAGSTDTQYF
TRBD1,-,TRBV28,TRBJ2-4,TGTGCCAGCAGATTAAGGACAGGCAAAGCCAAAAACATTCAGTACTTC,CASRLRTGKAKNIQYF
-,-,TRBV7-2,TRBJ1-2,TGTGCCAGCAGCCTCCAAACGACAGGAGACGCCTATGGCTACACCTTC,CASSLQTTGDAYGYTF
TRBD1,-,TRBV5-6,TRBJ1-2,TGTGCCAGCAGCCCAGACAGGGTGGGCAATGGCTACACCTTC,CASSPDRVGNGYTF
TRBD2,-,TRBV29-1,TRBJ2-7,TGCAGCGTTGAGGGCGAGCGGGGGAGCTCCTACGAGCAGTACTTC,CSVEGERGSSYEQYF
-,-,TRBV19,TRBJ1-5,TGTGCCAGTAGTCCGATCTACAGAGGGCAGCCCCAGCATTTT,CASSPIYRGQPQHF
TRBD1,-,TRBV7-2,TRBJ1-5,TGTGCCAGCAGCTTAAGAGGGGGCAGTCAGCCCCAGCATTTT,CASSLRGGSQPQHF